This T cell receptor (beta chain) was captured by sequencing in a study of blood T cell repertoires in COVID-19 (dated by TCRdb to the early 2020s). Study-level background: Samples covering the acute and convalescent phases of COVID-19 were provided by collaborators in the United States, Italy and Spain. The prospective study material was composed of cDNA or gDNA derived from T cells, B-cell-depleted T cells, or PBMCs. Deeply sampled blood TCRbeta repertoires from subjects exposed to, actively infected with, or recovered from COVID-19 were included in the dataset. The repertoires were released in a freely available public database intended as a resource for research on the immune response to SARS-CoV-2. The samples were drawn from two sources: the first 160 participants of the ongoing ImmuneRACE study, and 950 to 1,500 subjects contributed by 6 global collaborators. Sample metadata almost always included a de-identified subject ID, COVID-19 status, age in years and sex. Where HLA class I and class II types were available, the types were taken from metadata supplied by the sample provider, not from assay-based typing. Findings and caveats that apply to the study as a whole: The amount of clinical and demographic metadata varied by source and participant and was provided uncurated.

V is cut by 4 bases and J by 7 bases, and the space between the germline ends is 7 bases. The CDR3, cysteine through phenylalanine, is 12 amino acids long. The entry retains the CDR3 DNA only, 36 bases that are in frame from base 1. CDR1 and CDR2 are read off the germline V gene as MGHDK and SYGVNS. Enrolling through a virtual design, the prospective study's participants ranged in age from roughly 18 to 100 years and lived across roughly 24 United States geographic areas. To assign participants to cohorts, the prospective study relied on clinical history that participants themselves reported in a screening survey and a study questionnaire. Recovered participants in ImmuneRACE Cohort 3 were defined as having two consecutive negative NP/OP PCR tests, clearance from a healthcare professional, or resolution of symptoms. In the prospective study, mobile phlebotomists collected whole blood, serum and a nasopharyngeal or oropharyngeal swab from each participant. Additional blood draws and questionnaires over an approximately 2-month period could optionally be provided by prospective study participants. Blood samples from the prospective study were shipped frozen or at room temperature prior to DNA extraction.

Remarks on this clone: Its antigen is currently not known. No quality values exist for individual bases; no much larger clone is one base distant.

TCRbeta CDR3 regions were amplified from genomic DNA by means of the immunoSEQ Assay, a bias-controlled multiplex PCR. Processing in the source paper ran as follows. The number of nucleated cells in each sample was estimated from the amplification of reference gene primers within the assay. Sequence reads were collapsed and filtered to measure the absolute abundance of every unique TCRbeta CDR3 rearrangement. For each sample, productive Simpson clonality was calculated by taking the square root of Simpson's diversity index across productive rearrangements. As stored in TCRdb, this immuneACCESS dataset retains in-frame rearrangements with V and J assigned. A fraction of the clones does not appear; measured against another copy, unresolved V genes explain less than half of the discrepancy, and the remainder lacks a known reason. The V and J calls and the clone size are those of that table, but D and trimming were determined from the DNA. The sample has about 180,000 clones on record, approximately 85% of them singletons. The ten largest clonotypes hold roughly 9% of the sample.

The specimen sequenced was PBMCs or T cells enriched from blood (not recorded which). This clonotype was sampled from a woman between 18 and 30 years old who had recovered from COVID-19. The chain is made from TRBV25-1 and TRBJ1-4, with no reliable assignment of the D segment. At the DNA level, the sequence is TGTGCCAGCAGTGGGCCTGGTGAAAAACTGTTTTTT. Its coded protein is CASSGPGEKLFF.